The table lists the clone carrying this T cell receptor beta chain with a few counts. Its cognate antigen is unknown. Alongside a J-beta primer mix, a sample-barcoded 5' primer served in a second PCR lasting about 7 to 12 cycles. Every cDNA molecule carried a tag from a template-switch adaptor bearing 12 random nucleotides. TCRdb recomputed calls from the 5' RACE reads with MiXCR, one row per CDR3 protein. The profile shows about 620,000 distinct CDR3 sequences, over 40% of them singletons. V lost 2 bases and J lost 7, with 15 bases in between. Germline-derived CDR1 and CDR2 are MNHEY and SVGAGI. CDR3 length: 15 amino acids. This specimen belongs to a study of blood T cells in healthy people across ages. Donors were systemically healthy Caucasian individuals from Russia aged roughly 6 to 90 years. Per-sample yields of isolated PBMCs were at least 6 million. Study-wide findings and caveats: Lack of knowledge of donor CMV status possibly confounded expanded clonotype changes.

The specimen sequenced was blood. The chain links TRBV6-5 to TRBJ1-5, with a weak D call TRBD1 (5 bases). This TCR was sampled from a woman over 75 in good health. CDR3 nucleotides: TGTGCCAGCAGTTACGCTGCAGGGATGGGACAGCCCCAGCATTTT. Translating it yields CASSYAAGMGQPQHF.